Listed below are T cell receptor beta chains from one sample, sequenced in a study of T cells in Graves' hyperthyroidism and ophthalmopathy. TCRdb itself ran the multiplex PCR reads through MiXCR, one entry per CDR3 protein. The repertoire holds some 760,000 distinct CDR3 sequences, 14% seen once, with about a tenth in the top ten. The sequenced material came from blood. These receptors came from a woman between 18 and 30 years old with Graves' hyperthyroidism. Both conserved end residues are part of each CDR3. D genes are given only for firm matches. Some rows mark clone size as missing; the rest say once, few, many or name a class of expanded clone.

v_gene: TRBV12-3/TRBV12-4
j_gene: TRBJ2-1
d_gene: -
abundance: few
CDR3nt: TGTGCCAGCAGTTTTATGGCCGTCTCCTACAATGAGCAGTTCTTC
CDR3aa: CASSFMAVSYNEQFF

v_gene: TRBV11-2
j_gene: TRBJ1-1
d_gene: -
abundance: many
CDR3nt: TGTGCCAGCAGCTTAGAATTCGGGGGTGAAGCTTTCTTT
CDR3aa: CASSLEFGGEAFF

v_gene: TRBV6-5
j_gene: TRBJ2-3
d_gene: -
abundance: once
CDR3nt: TGTGCCAGCAGTTACTCTAACAGGGGCACAGATACGCAGTATTTT
CDR3aa: CASSYSNRGTDTQYF

v_gene: TRBV19
j_gene: TRBJ2-3
d_gene: TRBD2
abundance: -
CDR3nt: TGTGCCAGTAGTACGTACTTAGCGGGAGGCGGTACAGATACGCAGTATTTT
CDR3aa: CASSTYLAGGGTDTQYF

v_gene: TRBV7-6
j_gene: TRBJ2-2
d_gene: TRBD2
abundance: few
CDR3nt: TGTGCCAGCAGTTACAGACTAGCGGAGAACACCGGGGAGCTGTTTTTT
CDR3aa: CASSYRLAENTGELFF

v_gene: TRBV12-3/TRBV12-4
j_gene: TRBJ2-5
d_gene: TRBD1
abundance: -
CDR3nt: TGTGCCAGCACTCCCATGGGAGACAGGGGCCTTTGGACCCAGTACTTC
CDR3aa: CASTPMGDRGLWTQYF

v_gene: TRBV9
j_gene: TRBJ1-1
d_gene: -
abundance: few
CDR3nt: TGTGCCAGCAGCCCCTATTCTGGGAGCACTGAAGCTTTCTTT
CDR3aa: CASSPYSGSTEAFF

v_gene: TRBV7-9
j_gene: TRBJ2-7
d_gene: -
abundance: many
CDR3nt: TGTGCCAGCAGCGCTCTCTCCGAGCAGTACTTC
CDR3aa: CASSALSEQYF

v_gene: TRBV7-9
j_gene: TRBJ2-1
d_gene: TRBD2
abundance: few
CDR3nt: TGTGCCAGCAGCTTACAGCTAGCGGGAGGAAGGAATGAGCAGTTCTTC
CDR3aa: CASSLQLAGGRNEQFF

v_gene: TRBV5-1
j_gene: TRBJ2-1
d_gene: -
abundance: -
CDR3nt: TGCGCCAGCAGCCCCGCACTCGGGACTGAGCAGTTCTTC
CDR3aa: CASSPALGTEQFF

v_gene: TRBV20-1
j_gene: TRBJ2-3
d_gene: TRBD2
abundance: -
CDR3nt: TGCAGTGCTAGAGATACAGGGGCTAGCGGGAGAAGTATAGATACGCAGTATTTT
CDR3aa: CSARDTGASGRSIDTQYF

v_gene: TRBV7-2
j_gene: TRBJ2-7
d_gene: TRBD2
abundance: many
CDR3nt: TGTGCCAGTGGCCCCCGCGGGGGGTACGAGCAGTACTTC
CDR3aa: CASGPRGGYEQYF

v_gene: TRBV3-1
j_gene: TRBJ2-7
d_gene: TRBD2
abundance: many
CDR3nt: TGTGCCAGCAGCCAAGAGGTCACTAGCGGTACCTACGAGCAGTACTTC
CDR3aa: CASSQEVTSGTYEQYF

v_gene: TRBV19
j_gene: TRBJ1-4
d_gene: TRBD1
abundance: -
CDR3nt: TGTGCCAGCGAGAGAGGCAGGGGGCCGACTAATGAAAAACTGTTTTTT
CDR3aa: CASERGRGPTNEKLFF